These T cell receptor beta chains were read from a single sample in a study of shared clonotypes between healthy human individuals. The table came from immunoSEQ multiplex PCR; TCRdb's copy has only in-frame clones and leaves some out. The sample lists some 550,000 clones; roughly 97% were seen once. The sample taken for sequencing was naive CD4+ T cells sorted from blood. The receptors were sampled from a woman aged 30 to 39 in good health. The CDR3 runs from the conserved cysteine through the conserved F or W. D genes are given only for firm matches. Size tells how often a clone was seen (once, few, many) or the class of an expanded clone, and some rows leave it out.

V: TRBV5-1
size: once
J: TRBJ2-7
D: .
DNA: TGCGCCAGCAGCTTGGATGAGACAGCCACCTCCTACGAGCAGTACTTC
CDR3: CASSLDETATSYEQYF

V: TRBV2
size: once
J: TRBJ1-3
D: TRBD1
DNA: TGTGCCAGCAGGAACGACAGGGTGGGAGGAAACACCATATATTTT
CDR3: CASRNDRVGGNTIYF

V: TRBV10-1
size: .
J: TRBJ2-1
D: TRBD2
DNA: TGCGCCAGCAGTGATAGTTTCGCTAGCGGGTTCTACAATGAGCAGTTCTTC
CDR3: CASSDSFASGFYNEQFF

V: TRBV19
size: .
J: TRBJ1-2
D: TRBD1
DNA: TGTGCCAGTAGTATTGACAGGGGAGGATATGGCTACACCTTC
CDR3: CASSIDRGGYGYTF

V: TRBV6-6
size: .
J: TRBJ1-1
D: TRBD1
DNA: TGTGCCAGCGCCCGCGGACAGGGTATTATGAACACTGAAGCTTTCTTT
CDR3: CASARGQGIMNTEAFF

V: TRBV28
size: .
J: TRBJ2-3
D: .
DNA: TGTGCCAGCAGTTTGGGGCGGAAAGATACGCAGTATTTT
CDR3: CASSLGRKDTQYF

V: TRBV28
size: once
J: TRBJ2-2
D: .
DNA: TGTGCCAGCCATCCGAAGGGACACCCGCGCGCCGGGGAGCTGTTTTTT
CDR3: CASHPKGHPRAGELFF

V: TRBV5-8
size: .
J: TRBJ1-5
D: TRBD1
DNA: TGTGCCAGCAGCGGAGACCGGGACAGGGCTCAGCCCCAGCATTTT
CDR3: CASSGDRDRAQPQHF

V: TRBV28
size: .
J: TRBJ1-5
D: .
DNA: TGTGCCAGCAGTTTATCAGGGGCCGGTAGCAATCAGCCCCAGCATTTT
CDR3: CASSLSGAGSNQPQHF

V: TRBV11-2
size: .
J: TRBJ1-1
D: TRBD1
DNA: TGTGCCAGCAGTGCGACAGGGGGCGTGAGAACTGAAGCTTTCTTT
CDR3: CASSATGGVRTEAFF

V: TRBV28
size: .
J: TRBJ2-3
D: .
DNA: TGTGCCAGCAGAGGTCACGGCACAGATACGCAGTATTTT
CDR3: CASRGHGTDTQYF

V: TRBV9
size: .
J: TRBJ2-1
D: .
DNA: TGTGCCAGCAGCACCCGGACCTACAATGAGCAGTTCTTC
CDR3: CASSTRTYNEQFF

V: TRBV15
size: .
J: TRBJ2-5
D: .
DNA: TGTGCCACCAGCAGAGATTCGGAAGGGACCCAGTACTTC
CDR3: CATSRDSEGTQYF

V: TRBV2
size: .
J: TRBJ2-5
D: .
DNA: TGTGCCAGCGAACAGGGAGGGGAGACCCAGTACTTC
CDR3: CASEQGGETQYF

V: TRBV10-3
size: .
J: TRBJ2-3
D: .
DNA: TGTGCCACCCTCCCCAGGGGCTTTGGAGCTACGCAGTATTTT
CDR3: CATLPRGFGATQYF

V: TRBV7-6
size: once
J: TRBJ2-2
D: .
DNA: TGTGCCAGCAGCTTAGCGAGAGACACCGGGGAGCTGTTTTTT
CDR3: CASSLARDTGELFF

V: TRBV5-1
size: .
J: TRBJ1-1
D: TRBD1
DNA: TGCGCCAGCACCCAGGGGGTGAACACTGAAGCTTTCTTT
CDR3: CASTQGVNTEAFF

V: TRBV7-2
size: .
J: TRBJ2-7
D: TRBD2
DNA: TGTGCCAGCAGCCCGACTAGCGGGAGGACAACCTACGAGCAGTACTTC
CDR3: CASSPTSGRTTYEQYF

V: TRBV28
size: .
J: TRBJ2-7
D: TRBD1
DNA: TGTGCCAGCAGTTCCCCGGGACAGGGGGACTACGAGCAGTACTTC
CDR3: CASSSPGQGDYEQYF

V: TRBV29-1
size: .
J: TRBJ2-2
D: TRBD2
DNA: TGCAGCGCTAGCGGGAAGATTAACACCGGGGAGCTGTTTTTT
CDR3: CSASGKINTGELFF

V: TRBV7-6
size: .
J: TRBJ1-3
D: .
DNA: TGTGCCAGCAGCTTAGACCCAGACACCATATATTTT
CDR3: CASSLDPDTIYF

V: TRBV2
size: .
J: TRBJ2-7
D: TRBD2
DNA: TGTGCCAGCACAACAGGACTAGCCCTGCTTCCGGGTGAGCAGTACTTC
CDR3: CASTTGLALLPGEQYF

V: TRBV11-2
size: .
J: TRBJ2-7
D: .
DNA: TGTGCCAGCAGCCTGACAGGTTGGTCCTACGAGCAGTACTTC
CDR3: CASSLTGWSYEQYF

V: TRBV19
size: .
J: TRBJ1-5
D: TRBD1
DNA: TGTGCCAGTAGGGGACAGGGGTTCGGTCAGCCCCAGCATTTT
CDR3: CASRGQGFGQPQHF

V: TRBV19
size: .
J: TRBJ1-4
D: .
DNA: TGTGCCAGTAGTATCCAGGGATCTAATGAAAAACTGTTTTTT
CDR3: CASSIQGSNEKLFF

V: TRBV10-2
size: .
J: TRBJ2-5
D: .
DNA: TGCGCCAGCAGTGTCAGAGGCCCCCAGTACTTC
CDR3: CASSVRGPQYF

V: TRBV5-1
size: .
J: TRBJ2-1
D: .
DNA: TGCGCCAGCAGCTTGGTGGACCACAATGAGCAGTTCTTC
CDR3: CASSLVDHNEQFF

V: TRBV30
size: .
J: TRBJ2-7
D: .
DNA: TGTGCCTGGAGTCAGAACTACGAGCAGTACTTC
CDR3: CAWSQNYEQYF

V: TRBV5-6
size: .
J: TRBJ2-7
D: .
DNA: TGTGCCAGCAGCTTGGCAAGTGGTTCCGGGGTCGAGCAGTACTTC
CDR3: CASSLASGSGVEQYF

V: TRBV2
size: .
J: TRBJ2-1
D: TRBD2
DNA: TGTGCCAGGGCGGGAGGAGGGTACAATGAGCAGTTCTTC
CDR3: CARAGGGYNEQFF

V: TRBV19
size: once
J: TRBJ1-3
D: .
DNA: TGTGCCAGTAGTATTGAGAGCTCTGGAAACACCATATATTTT
CDR3: CASSIESSGNTIYF

V: TRBV4-2
size: .
J: TRBJ2-1
D: TRBD2
DNA: TGTGCCAGCAGCCAAGTTCCAGGCGGGAATCTAGCGGGAAACTACAATGAGCAGTTCTTC
CDR3: CASSQVPGGNLAGNYNEQFF

V: TRBV5-5
size: .
J: TRBJ1-1
D: .
DNA: TGTGCCAGCAGCTTGGTCGGGGGGCGGAGTACTGAAGCTTTCTTT
CDR3: CASSLVGGRSTEAFF

V: TRBV2
size: .
J: TRBJ2-7
D: .
DNA: TGTGCCAGCAGCGGGAGTTACGAGCAGTACTTC
CDR3: CASSGSYEQYF

V: TRBV18
size: few
J: TRBJ1-3
D: .
DNA: TGTGCCAGCTCACCGTCACAGCCCTCTGGAAACACCATATATTTT
CDR3: CASSPSQPSGNTIYF

V: TRBV11-2
size: .
J: TRBJ2-5
D: .
DNA: TGTGCCAGCAGCGTCGGAGACGGGGAGACCCAGTACTTC
CDR3: CASSVGDGETQYF

V: TRBV5-1
size: .
J: TRBJ2-5
D: TRBD2
DNA: TGCGCCAGCAGCCCGACTAGCGGTCAAGAGACCCAGTACTTC
CDR3: CASSPTSGQETQYF

V: TRBV10-3
size: .
J: TRBJ1-1
D: TRBD1
DNA: TGTGCCATCAGTGGGGGGACAGGGTCTATGAACACTGAAGCTTTCTTT
CDR3: CAISGGTGSMNTEAFF

V: TRBV5-1
size: .
J: TRBJ2-1
D: TRBD2
DNA: TGCGCCAGCAGCCACACGGGAGGGAATGAGCAGTTCTTC
CDR3: CASSHTGGNEQFF

V: TRBV29-1
size: .
J: TRBJ1-4
D: TRBD1
DNA: TGCAGCGTTGTCTTTGGACAGGGAAATCGGGAAAAACTGTTTTTT
CDR3: CSVVFGQGNREKLFF

V: TRBV5-4
size: .
J: TRBJ2-7
D: .
DNA: TGTGCCAGCAGCTTCCCAGGGGGGTACGAGCAGTACTTC
CDR3: CASSFPGGYEQYF

V: TRBV10-3
size: .
J: TRBJ2-7
D: TRBD1
DNA: TGTGCCATCAGGCAATCGGGACAGGCGATCTACGAGCAGTACTTC
CDR3: CAIRQSGQAIYEQYF

V: TRBV5-1
size: .
J: TRBJ2-7
D: .
DNA: TGCGCCAGCAGCTTGGAGGGGGGAGCCGTGTACGAGCAGTACTTC
CDR3: CASSLEGGAVYEQYF

V: TRBV6-5
size: .
J: TRBJ1-3
D: .
DNA: TGTGCCAGCAGTTACTCGAGGACAGACTCTGGAAACACCATATATTTT
CDR3: CASSYSRTDSGNTIYF

V: TRBV19
size: .
J: TRBJ2-1
D: TRBD1
DNA: TGTGCCAGCACCAGACAGGGCTACCGTGAGCAGTTCTTC
CDR3: CASTRQGYREQFF

V: TRBV5-1
size: .
J: TRBJ2-3
D: TRBD1
DNA: TGCGCCAGCAGGGTAACCGGGACAGCCGGGTTTGCAGATACGCAGTATTTT
CDR3: CASRVTGTAGFADTQYF

V: TRBV15
size: once
J: TRBJ1-6
D: .
DNA: TGTGCCACCAGCAGAGCCCTTTGGGGGGGAGATTCACCCCTCCACTTT
CDR3: CATSRALWGGDSPLHF

V: TRBV28
size: .
J: TRBJ1-4
D: TRBD1
DNA: TGTGCCAGCAGTTTAGGGGGACAGCTTAATGAAAAACTGTTTTTT
CDR3: CASSLGGQLNEKLFF

V: TRBV7-2
size: .
J: TRBJ1-1
D: TRBD1
DNA: TGTGCCAGCAGCTCGGCAGGGGGAGGGAACACTGAAGCTTTCTTT
CDR3: CASSSAGGGNTEAFF

V: TRBV4-1
size: .
J: TRBJ2-1
D: TRBD2
DNA: TGCGCCAGCTCCCGGACTAGCGGGCATAACAATGAGCAGTTCTTC
CDR3: CASSRTSGHNNEQFF

V: TRBV7-3
size: .
J: TRBJ2-1
D: TRBD1
DNA: TGTGCCAGCAGCTCACCGGGACAGGAAAAGTTCTTC
CDR3: CASSSPGQEKFF

V: TRBV28
size: once
J: TRBJ1-6
D: .
DNA: TGTGCCAGCAGGGACAGTTCCTATAATTCACCCCTCCACTTT
CDR3: CASRDSSYNSPLHF

V: TRBV19
size: .
J: TRBJ1-1
D: TRBD1
DNA: TGTGCCAGTAGTGGGACAGTCCTGAACACTGAAGCTTTCTTT
CDR3: CASSGTVLNTEAFF

V: TRBV5-1
size: .
J: TRBJ2-1
D: TRBD2
DNA: TGCGCCAGCAGCTTGATTGGTACTAGCGACAATGAGCAGTTCTTC
CDR3: CASSLIGTSDNEQFF

V: TRBV28
size: .
J: TRBJ1-2
D: .
DNA: TGTGCCAGTGGGACGGTAGACTATGGCTACACCTTC
CDR3: CASGTVDYGYTF

V: TRBV7-3
size: .
J: TRBJ1-1
D: .
DNA: TGTGCCAGCAGCCGTGGCGCCTACACTGAAGCTTTCTTT
CDR3: CASSRGAYTEAFF

V: TRBV5-1
size: .
J: TRBJ2-3
D: .
DNA: TGCGCCAGCAGCTCTATGGCAGATACGCAGTATTTT
CDR3: CASSSMADTQYF

V: TRBV5-8
size: .
J: TRBJ2-5
D: .
DNA: TGTGCCAGCAGCGGGCGGGAGACCCAGTACTTC
CDR3: CASSGRETQYF

V: TRBV11-1
size: once
J: TRBJ2-7
D: .
DNA: TGTGCCAGCAGCTTAGCCGTTGGCAGACTTACACCCGGGGGCGAGCAGTACTTC
CDR3: CASSLAVGRLTPGGEQYF